This entry lists 24 T cell receptor beta chains sequenced from one sample in a study of a mutant IDH1 vaccine in newly diagnosed glioma. The time point was: baseline, week 1 (first vaccination visit). The treatment is: pre-vaccination baseline after standard-of-care therapy. Using immunoSEQ multiplex PCR, the repertoire was profiled, and TCRdb retains in-frame clones only, with some absent. The sample gives tens of thousands of clones, more than 70% of which show up once; about 9.4% is in the top ten. The input for sequencing was peripheral blood mononuclear cells (PBMCs), taken from a glioma patient treated with radiotherapy, temozolomide or both. The source is a middle-aged man with glioma. Some clones in this sample may be carry-over from other donors' samples.

The rearrangement links TRBV7-2 to TRBJ2-7, with a weak D call TRBD2 (7 bases). The CDR3 length is 16 residues. Germline CDR1 SGHTA, CDR2 FQGNSA. Trimming pared 1 base from V and 7 bases from J, leaving 20 bases between. This CDR3 reads CASSLVVGLEGVEQYF. DNA of the CDR3: TGTGCCAGCAGCTTAGTAGTAGGACTAGAGGGGGTGGAGCAGTACTTC.

The chain couples TRBV29-1 to TRBJ2-2; maybe TRBD1 (5 bases). In germline, CDR1 is SQVTM, CDR2 ANQGSEA. The CDR3 length is 12 residues. Trimming took off 4 bases at V and 5 bases at J, with 8 bases between the two ends. The CDR3 DNA reads TGCAGCGTTGCCAGGGCGACCGGGGAGCTGTTTTTT. Its protein product is CSVARATGELFF.

The chain joins TRBV7-9 to TRBJ2-2, with D possibly matching TRBD1 (5 bases). The CDR3 runs to 15 residues. CDR1 and CDR2 from the germline V gene are SEHNR and FQNEAQ (reference sequence). Trimming pared 7 bases from V and 5 bases from J, leaving 17 bases between. DNA for the CDR3: TGTGCCAGCAACCAACCGTCAGGGTTGACCGGGGAGCTGTTTTTT. This translates into CASNQPSGLTGELFF.

The genes are TRBV4-1 and TRBJ1-2; TRBD1 agrees at 9 bases. Germline V gives CDR1 MGHRA, CDR2 YSYEKL. The CDR3 covers 16 residues. V gave up 1 base and J gave up 8 bases; unmatched junction bases: 11. As DNA, the CDR3 is TGCGCCAGCAGCCAAGCCTTAACAGACAGGGGGAACGGCTACACCTTC. Translated: CASSQALTDRGNGYTF.

This clone was found a few times. The J gene is TRBJ1-1, the V gene TRBV25-1, with D perhaps TRBD1 (6 bases). CDR1 and CDR2 from the germline V gene are MGHDK and SYGVNS. Trimming cost V 4 bases and J 1 base, with 7 bases left between them. CDR3 length: 13 residues. CDR3 amino acids: CASSATGNTEAFF. For the CDR3, the DNA is TGTGCCAGCAGTGCGACAGGGAACACTGAAGCTTTCTTT. The full variable domain, its missing parts supplied by reference TRBV25-1 and TRBJ1-1, is EADIYQTPRYLVIGTGKKITLECSQTMGHDKMYWYQQDPGMELHLIHYSYGVNSTEKGDLSSESTVSRIRTEHFPLTLESARPSHTSQYLCASSATGNTEAFFGQGTRLTVV.

This clone was seen only a few times. The V call is TRBV10-3, the J call TRBJ1-3; a weak D match, TRBD1 (5 bases). CDR1 ENHRY and CDR2 SYGVKD come from the germline V gene. There are 12 residues in the CDR3. V was cut by 0 bases and J by 8 bases, with 5 bases left in between. The CDR3 DNA is TGTGCCATCAGTGAGTCGACAGACACCATATATTTT. It translates to CAISESTDTIYF.

About this clone itself: This likely came from a read error, as a far larger clone is one base away. The V call is TRBV11-2, the J call TRBJ2-3; D not certain. The V end lost 3 bases, the J end lost 5 bases, and 3 bases lay between the germline ends. The CDR3 has 11 residues. Germline values: CDR1 SGHAT, CDR2 FQNNGV. As DNA, the CDR3 is TGTGCCAGCAGCTTGGGAGATACGCAGTATTTT. Translated: CASSLGDTQYF.

The chain has TRBV12-5 and TRBJ1-2; 7 bases line up with TRBD1. This CDR3 contains 15 residues. The V and J ends lost 7 bases and 4 bases, in that order; junction bases with no gene match: 12. Germline V gene lookup returns CDR1 LGHNT and CDR2 FRNRAP. The CDR3 nucleotides read TGTGCTAGTGTCCACCCTGGGACAGAACTCTATGGCTACACCTTC. It encodes CASVHPGTELYGYTF.

The chain has TRBV6-6 and TRBJ2-2; 7 nucleotides align to TRBD1. Trimming at V came to 11 bases and at J to 2 bases, leaving 5 bases not matched to a gene. The CDR3 runs to 13 residues. Germline V lookup: CDR1 MNHNY, CDR2 SVGAGI (reference sequence). Here the CDR3 DNA reads TGTGCCTCAGCAGGGGGAAACACCGGGGAGCTGTTTTTT. Translation gives CASAGGNTGELFF.

The chain uses TRBV7-2 and TRBJ1-3; D unresolved. The CDR3 runs 13 residues. V dropped 5 bases and J dropped 3 bases, with 8 bases sitting between them. From germline, CDR1 is SGHTA and CDR2 FQGNSA. CDR3 DNA sequence: TGTGCCAGCAGCCCGGGCGGTGGAAACACCATATATTTT. Protein sequence: CASSPGGGNTIYF.

The chain has TRBV27 and TRBJ2-7, with D unresolved. V lost 0 bases to trimming and J lost 2 bases, with 5 bases between them. The CDR3 covers 13 residues. Germline CDR1 MNHEY, CDR2 SMNVEV (reference sequence). Here the CDR3 reads CASSLSPAYEQYF. CDR3 in DNA: TGTGCCAGCAGTTTATCGCCGGCCTACGAGCAGTACTTC.

This clone was recorded only once. The chain employs TRBV14 and TRBJ2-2, with 11 bases aligning to TRBD2. The V segment lost 5 bases and the J segment 5 bases; nucleotides outside the gene matches: 7. Germline V gene lookup returns CDR1 SGHDN and CDR2 FVKESK. The CDR3 is 16 amino acids. The CDR3 spells CASSKGLAAKTGELFF. CDR3 bases: TGTGCCAGCAGCAAGGGACTAGCGGCCAAGACCGGGGAGCTGTTTTTT.

The rearrangement joins TRBV5-6 to TRBJ2-7; TRBD1 is a possible D gene (5 bases). V was cut by 0 bases and J by 13 bases, with 14 bases left in between. CDR1 and CDR2 (germline): SGHDT, YYEEEE. The CDR3 covers 12 residues. The CDR3 protein is CASSLASAGNYF. The CDR3 coding sequence is TGTGCCAGCAGCTTGGCCTCGGCAGGGAACTACTTC.

The chain recombines TRBV30 with TRBJ1-2; D unclear. Germline V gene lookup returns CDR1 GTSNPN and CDR2 SVGIG (reference sequence). V was trimmed by 1 base and J by 6 bases, leaving 15 bases between them. The CDR3 loop spans 14 amino acids. The CDR3 reads CAWSGNRQEDGYTF. CDR3 coding DNA: TGTGCCTGGAGTGGGAACAGACAAGAGGATGGCTACACCTTC.

CDR3 residues: CASSGGQSSYNEQFF. CDR3 in DNA: TGTGCCAGCAGCGGGGGACAGAGCTCCTACAATGAGCAGTTCTTC. The genes are TRBV5-6 and TRBJ2-1; the match to TRBD1 covers 7 bases. The trim removed 4 bases at V and 0 bases at J, leaving 4 bases unmatched. The CDR3 extends over 15 amino acids. From germline, CDR1 is SGHDT and CDR2 YYEEEE.

The chain uses TRBV10-3 and TRBJ2-2; no clear D. The germline V gene encodes CDR1 ENHRY and CDR2 SYGVKD. With 2 bases removed from V and 8 bases from J, the gap between germline ends came to 9 bases. The CDR3 is 13 amino acids. The CDR3 region has the DNA TGTGCCATCAGTGAGCCTACCCCAGGGGAGCTGTTTTTT. This codes for CAISEPTPGELFF.

The chain links TRBV5-4 to TRBJ1-1; D remains unclear. The CDR3 sequence is 15 residues long. V gave up 5 bases and J gave up 0 bases, with 14 bases separating them. CDR1 and CDR2 from the germline V gene are SGHNT and YYREEE (reference sequence). This CDR3 reads CASRPSPVLNTEAFF. CDR3 DNA: TGTGCCAGCAGACCCTCCCCCGTCCTGAACACTGAAGCTTTCTTT.

This chain links TRBV7-9 with TRBJ1-1; D not certain. Germline V gene data show CDR1 as SEHNR and CDR2 as FQNEAQ (reference sequence). Trimming pared 6 bases from V and 0 bases from J, leaving 11 bases between. The CDR3 extends over 14 amino acids. CDR3 DNA sequence: TGTGCCAGCAGTCAACAGCGGATGAACACTGAAGCTTTCTTT. Translating gives CASSQQRMNTEAFF.

The chain combines TRBV19 with TRBJ1-1; D gene unclear. Per germline, CDR1 LNHDA and CDR2 SQIVND (reference sequence). The CDR3 has 16 residues. The V and J ends lost 3 bases and 10 bases respectively, with 24 bases between them. The CDR3 region has the DNA TGTGCCAGTAGTATCCAAGCCGGGAGTCGGTCGTTTGGAGCTTTCTTT. Translation gives CASSIQAGSRSFGAFF. The variable domain in full, with the rest retrieved from reference TRBV19 and TRBJ1-1, is DGGITQSPKYLFRKEGQNVTLSCEQNLNHDAMYWYRQDPGQGLRLIYYSQIVNDFQKGDIAEGYSVSREKKESFPLTVTSAQKNPTAFYLCASSIQAGSRSFGAFFGQGTRLTVV.

The rearrangement uses TRBV7-2 and TRBJ1-2, with a weak D call TRBD1 (5 bases). Germline assignment: CDR1 SGHTA and CDR2 FQGNSA. The CDR3 loop spans 14 amino acids. Trimming shortened V by 2 bases and J by 4 bases, and 11 bases separated the two germline ends. CDR3 protein: CASSLKAGLYGYTF. CDR3 in DNA: TGTGCCAGCAGCTTAAAGGCAGGGCTCTATGGCTACACCTTC.

Here the CDR3 DNA reads TGTGCCAGCAGCTCACTGACAGGGGACACTGAAGCTTTCTTT. Translated, it gives CASSSLTGDTEAFF. The chain is built from TRBV7-8 and TRBJ1-1; 8 bases are a match to TRBD1. Germline V gives CDR1 SGHVS, CDR2 FQNEAQ. The CDR3 runs to 14 residues. V dropped 4 bases and J dropped 3; count of bases not matched to a gene: 4.

Details on this clone: This sample also contains other DNA sequences that code for the same CDR3. The gene calls are TRBV6-6 and TRBJ1-1; D might be TRBD1 (6 bases). Germline V gives CDR1 MNHNY, CDR2 SVGAGI (reference sequence). V lost 6 bases, J lost 1 base, and 12 bases lay in between. The CDR3 is 14 amino acids. The CDR3 bases are TGTGCCAGCAGCTCCGGACAGACGAACACTGAAGCTTTCTTT. Translated: CASSSGQTNTEAFF.

V and J are TRBV19 and TRBJ2-3; 10 positions match TRBD2. This CDR3 comprises 16 residues. After removal of 8 bases from V and 4 bases from J, the junction contained 12 bases not matched to a gene. Germline CDR1 is LNHDA and CDR2 is SQIVND (reference sequence). The CDR3 coding sequence is TGTGCCAGTCATGGAGAGCGGGGGGGCAAGTCAGATACGCAGTATTTT. Translating gives CASHGERGGKSDTQYF.

This rearrangement joins TRBV7-3 to TRBJ1-1, with D unresolved. The CDR3 has 13 residues. Trimming removed 3 bases at V and 9 bases at J, with 14 bases between. Per germline, CDR1 SGHTA and CDR2 FQGTGA. The CDR3 DNA reads TGTGCCAGCAGCTTTTTTTCGGGAAACCAAGCTTTCTTT. This encodes CASSFFSGNQAFF.